This TCR beta chain emerged from a study of cytomegalovirus exposure and HLA in healthy donors (dated by TCRdb to about 2017). Broadly, across the study: An earlier analysis of approximately 550 of the donors reported 250 to 300 Gb of sequence data and 117 million unique TCR beta sequences from 150 million to 200 million T cells. The number of typed donors differed by locus: roughly 629-630 for A, B, C, DRB1 and DQB1; 500 to 550 for DQA1; around 580 for DPA1; and some 470 for DPB1. In the later analysis, no new phenotypic data were used to find candidate immune exposures; instead, reliance was placed on TCR beta sequences and their occurrence across donors. Among over 350 genotyped donors of the cohort, an average of around 240,000 unique TCR beta nucleotide sequences were sequenced per donor, around 18% of them non-productive. Five DR-DQ haplotypes were handled as single units for association and clustering, since linkage in the cohort was strong. A later analysis re-examined previously published TCR beta repertoires from 610 or so donors and added high-resolution HLA genotyping to investigate patterns of TCR occurrence. The study was designed to test whether signatures of past pathogen exposure could be identified by cataloging public T cell receptors. The study combined high-throughput TCR immunosequencing, statistical association of individual TCRs with disease status, and machine learning to predict cytomegalovirus infection status. All discovery cohort repertoires had been generated using a single sequencing platform. Among the roughly 400 genotyped donors, under 90% belonged to the genetic ancestry cluster associated with self-reported Caucasian donors. To decide whether each TCR beta V gene segment behaved as functional or pseudogenic, an earlier analysis of nearly 600 of the donors relied on high-throughput TCR beta sequencing. Alongside the repertoire data, information on donor age, sex, ethnicity and CMV serostatus was compiled. In addition to the first cohort of 666 subjects, a separate validation cohort of around 110 different subjects was used. Around 300 gigabases of sequencing data and tens of millions of unique TCR sequences were included in an early release covering about 600 HLA-typed donors. HLA typing covered class I and class II loci at four-digit resolution. The study profiled the T cell repertoires of hundreds of subjects by immunosequencing and related them to cytomegalovirus serostatus. A later genetic analysis used genome-wide SNP genotypes for about 65% of the 666 donors, treating that subset as a discovery cohort. General study outcomes and caveats: A later analysis found that most CMV-associated TCR beta chains appeared HLA-restricted, with HLA associations seemingly driven largely by CMV exposure. A cluster of highly shared sequence variants was judged likely to represent a technical artifact of the sequencing pipeline. Approximately 18 rarely observed V segments, including chromosome 9 orphons, were excluded from the earlier analysis of 550 to 700 of the donors because counts were too low. The authors suggested that the approach could potentially be extended to other disease states and immunological phenotypes. A later analysis found that HLA-associated TCR beta chains were more clonally expanded and had lower generation probabilities than equally common non-associated chains. In a later analysis, several top co-occurrence clusters were reported to appear linked to parvovirus B19, influenza, CMV and Epstein-Barr virus. Broadly in line with IMGT annotations, most TCR beta V segments showed up in productive rearrangements about 90% or about 30% of the time in an earlier analysis of 587 of the donors. Linkage disequilibrium might explain the correlated functional status among segregating V segments, but an unknown experimental factor could not be excluded. Roughly uniform sequencing depth across donors was assumed in presence/absence analyses, although this assumption may not hold. When HLA alleles, especially DR and DQ, strongly co-occurred, attributing TCR associations to individual alleles was difficult. Most TCR sequences were seen in very few donors, while some public TCRs were found in many individuals. Compared with the approximately 670-donor mean, donors in an Asian-associated ancestry cluster had fewer N-insertions in productive TCRs, according to a later genetic analysis. A further reported finding was that TCR beta sequences accurately predicted the HLA-A and HLA-B alleles for most subjects in the first cohort. For the cohort, immune exposure information was limited to CMV serostatus. Some IMGT-functional V segments, including TRBV6-2 and TRBV6-3, could not be told apart with the 87-base-pair reads, so those segments were excluded. The study listed over 150 TCR beta chains as associated with cytomegalovirus. Because some donors lacked HLA typing at each locus, the association tests relied only on the typed subset. According to a later analysis, TCR association rates differed among HLA loci, with DRB1 alleles showing the most associated TCRs and HLA-C alleles showing the fewest. A later analysis associated about 17,000 TCR beta sequences with specific HLA alleles at a false discovery rate of 0.05. A few of the identified cytomegalovirus-associated TCR beta chains were confirmed in vitro to be specific for cytomegalovirus antigens. In this cohort, only TCR beta chains were sequenced, and detectable features were limited by the absence of alpha or paired-chain data. V-gene and J-gene trimming of TCR beta chains was associated with a missense DCLRE1C variant in a later genetic analysis, and the association was replicated in an independent cohort. The classifier was reported to diagnose cytomegalovirus status with high specificity and sensitivity in both the original cohort and the validation cohort.

This clone was picked up one time. Its antigen is currently not known. It has no much larger one-base neighbor in the sample; base qualities were not kept. From cysteine to phenylalanine, the CDR3 is 14 amino acids long. The sequence is cut down to CDR3 DNA, 42 bases in frame from base 1. Sequences MNHNY (CDR1) and SVGAGI (CDR2) are obtained from the germline V gene (reference sequence). Trimming leaves V shorter by 6 bases and J shorter by 5 bases, with the junction holding 5 bases beyond the gene matches. Library preparation was by the immunoSEQ multiplex PCR assay. For the multiplex PCR, a mixture combining 60 forward primers for TCR Vbeta segments and 13 reverse primers for TCR Jbeta segments was used. The CDR3 region of rearranged TCR beta genes was amplified from genomic DNA with a multiplex PCR assay. Amplified TCR beta libraries were sequenced as 87-base-pair reads on the Illumina HiSeq System. As for the original processing: A later analysis counted 75 million to 100 million unique TCR beta chains across the 640 or so repertoires, and 9.5 million to 11 million of these chains were shared by at least two donors. A nearest-neighbor algorithm error-corrected the raw reads and collapsed the reads into unique sequences, merging closely related sequences to remove PCR and sequencing errors. Alignment of CDR3 sequences to IMGT reference sequences was used to assign V, D and J gene segments. For a sequence to be retained, a match of at least six nucleotides to both a V gene segment and a J gene segment was required. A rearrangement was called productive if the CDR3 had no stop codons and remained in frame with V and J, and every other rearrangement was called non-productive. Following IMGT convention, CDR3 was defined as the stretch from the second conserved V-encoded cysteine up to the conserved J-encoded phenylalanine. The earlier analysis of about 590 of the donors excluded sequences that lacked an unambiguous match to a single V gene segment. In an earlier analysis of some 590 of the donors, a V segment was called functional when productive rearrangements were above 56.7%, and segregating when the standard deviation between donors exceeded 5%. A statistical classification framework was built to diagnose cytomegalovirus status from the catalog of TCR beta chain sequences. In a later analysis, TCR nucleotide sequences were compared against IMGT/GENE-DB human TR gene sequences so that V and J genes could be assigned. The TCRdist pipeline was used in a later analysis to assign CDR3 sequences and most-parsimonious VDJ recombination scenarios. In a later analysis, each TCR beta chain was defined by its CDR3 amino acid sequence together with its V-gene family, and reads lacking a unique V-gene family were excluded. A later analysis removed over 500 highly shared, low-generation-probability nucleotide sequences to deal with suspected cross-contamination and a sequencing artifact. A later analysis calculated a clonal expansion index for each public chain from normalized within-repertoire ranks of inferred template counts. In a later analysis, generation probabilities were computed with a VDJ recombination model fitted to out-of-frame rearrangements, and the resulting probabilities were checked against IGoR. Hypergeometric tests were used in a later analysis to score TCR-TCR, TCR-HLA and TCR-CMV co-occurrence, with a repertoire-size bias correction applied to the TCR pairs. In a later analysis, false discovery rates were estimated by permuting HLA or CMV assignments 20 times. In a later analysis, co-occurring TCRs were grouped with DBSCAN, and TCRdist sequence similarity was added when clustering was performed within HLA-allele-positive subsets. Co-occurrence clustering excluded repertoires with fewer than 30,000 or more than 120,000 public chains, plus five with anomalous nucleotide sharing. Drawn from immuneACCESS, this table holds only the in-frame rearrangements with V and J called that TCRdb kept. Clones are partly lost; checked studies trace under half to an unresolved V gene and leave the rest unexplained. V and J calls and clone size follow that table, whereas D and trimming were derived from the DNA. The sample records roughly 150,000 clones, 80% to 85% of which are singletons. Roughly 2.7% of the sample lies in the top ten.

The cohort was made up of several hundred healthy bone marrow donors. All cohort members were sampled while nominally healthy, although unrecorded immune exposures were likely present. The donor tested CMV seronegative and was one of the 352 seronegative cohort members. A peripheral blood sample was collected from each donor, and TCR beta sequencing was performed on peripheral blood mononuclear cells. Genomic DNA was extracted from the blood cell samples with the Qiagen DNeasy Blood Extraction Kit. The sequence is built from TRBV6-6 and TRBJ1-5; a stretch of 9 junction bases matches TRBD1. The sequence came from a boy aged 2-15 years in good health and CMV-seronegative. Sequencing used PBMCs. This receptor carries the CDR3 CASRTDRGYQPQHF. The nucleotides read TGTGCCAGCAGGACGGACAGGGGTTATCAGCCCCAGCATTTT.